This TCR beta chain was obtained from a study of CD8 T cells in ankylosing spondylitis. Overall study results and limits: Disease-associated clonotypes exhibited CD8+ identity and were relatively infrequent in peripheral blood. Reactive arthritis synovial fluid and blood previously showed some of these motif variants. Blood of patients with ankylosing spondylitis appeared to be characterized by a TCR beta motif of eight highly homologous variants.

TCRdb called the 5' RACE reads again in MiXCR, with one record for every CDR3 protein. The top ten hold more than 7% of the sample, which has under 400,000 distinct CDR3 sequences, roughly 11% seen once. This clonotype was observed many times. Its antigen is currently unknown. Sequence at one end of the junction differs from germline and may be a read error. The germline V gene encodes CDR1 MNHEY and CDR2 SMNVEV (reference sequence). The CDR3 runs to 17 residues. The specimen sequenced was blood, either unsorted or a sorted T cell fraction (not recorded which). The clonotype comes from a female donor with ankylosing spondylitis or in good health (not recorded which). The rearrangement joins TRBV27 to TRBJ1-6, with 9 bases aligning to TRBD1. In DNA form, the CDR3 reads TGTGCCAGCAGTCTATCGCCGACAGGGGGAATGGATTCACCCCTCCACTTT. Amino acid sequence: CASSLSPTGGMDSPLHF.